This TCR beta chain derives from a study of graft-versus-host responses after intestinal transplantation. Study overall: All recipients were given anti-thymocyte globulin induction, and tacrolimus and steroids were then administered for roughly three years.

The CDR3 runs to 15 residues. CDR1 SGHNT and CDR2 YENEEA come from the germline V gene. V shed 5 bases and J 0 bases; nucleotides not matched to a gene: 4. Worth noting for this clone: Its antigen is undetermined.

Data came from immunoSEQ multiplex PCR; TCRdb stores just in-frame clones and leaves some out. Of tens of thousands of clones in the sample, 91% were seen once. The sample in question was unstimulated CD4+ T cells sorted from spleen or lymph node cells, obtained before intestinal transplant. The TCR sequence derives from a human donor who received an intestinal transplant. The chain couples TRBV11-3 to TRBJ2-3, with TRBD1 identical over 8 bases. Here the CDR3 reads CASSLGQGSTDTQYF. CDR3 in DNA: TGTGCCAGCAGCCTAGGACAGGGAAGCACAGATACGCAGTATTTT.